This passage covers 30 T cell receptor beta chains from one sample sequenced in a study of T cell changes during pregnancy in multiple sclerosis. Only in-frame clones appear in the TCRdb table, and some are missing; sequencing was by immunoSEQ multiplex PCR. The sample carries around 65,000 clones, roughly 88% recorded once. Sequencing was performed on peripheral blood, taken in the first trimester of pregnancy. The receptors here all came from a female donor with multiple sclerosis, enrolled in a pregnancy study.

J is TRBJ1-1 and V is TRBV13, with TRBD1 as a possible D gene (6 bases). The CDR3 length is 14 residues. Germline V gene data show CDR1 as PRHDT and CDR2 as FYEKMQ (reference sequence). V dropped 4 bases and J dropped 1 base, with 10 bases sitting between them. The CDR3 region is CASSSGQWNTEAFF. CDR3 sequence (DNA): TGTGCCAGCAGCTCCGGACAGTGGAACACTGAAGCTTTCTTT.

The chain is built from TRBV11-3 and TRBJ2-5, with D perhaps TRBD1 (5 bases). Germline CDR1 SGHNT, CDR2 YENEEA. V lost 5 bases and J 6 bases, leaving 13 bases between the germline ends. This CDR3 contains 13 residues. The CDR3 sequence: CASSKTDKQTQYF. The CDR3 nucleotides are TGTGCCAGCAGCAAAACGGACAAACAGACCCAGTACTTC.

The genes are TRBV28 and TRBJ1-2; possibly TRBD1 for D (5 bases). This CDR3 region has 13 residues. V was clipped by 4 bases and J by 1 base, with 7 bases between them. Germline V gene sequence: CDR1 MDHEN, CDR2 SYDVKM. The CDR3 is CASSSGDNYGYTF. The CDR3 DNA sequence: TGTGCCAGCAGTTCGGGGGATAACTATGGCTACACCTTC.

For the CDR3, the DNA is TGTGCCAGCAGTTTATCGGTATCAGTGAACACTGAAGCTTTCTTT. Protein sequence: CASSLSVSVNTEAFF. This chain uses TRBV27 with TRBJ1-1; no definite D call. With 0 bases removed from V and 0 bases from J, the gap between germline ends came to 8 bases. Germline loops: CDR1 MNHEY, CDR2 SMNVEV (reference sequence). This CDR3 is 15 amino acids long.

The rearrangement uses TRBV30 and TRBJ2-1, with D possibly matching TRBD2 (5 bases). With 1 base removed from V and 10 bases from J, the gap between germline ends came to 8 bases. The CDR3 totals 11 residues. Germline CDR1 reads GTSNPN; CDR2 reads SVGIG (reference sequence). This CDR3 reads CAWSARGEQFF. Here the CDR3 DNA reads TGTGCCTGGAGTGCGCGAGGGGAGCAGTTCTTC.

The chain is built from TRBV10-3 and TRBJ1-1; D unclear. This CDR3 is built from 13 residues. Between the trimmed V and J ends, which lost 0 bases and 1 base, there was a span of 3 bases. Germline loops: CDR1 ENHRY, CDR2 SYGVKD. The DNA for the CDR3 is TGTGCCATCAGTGAGTCGGCGAACACTGAAGCTTTCTTT. Protein sequence: CAISESANTEAFF.

This chain joins TRBV19 and TRBJ2-7, with TRBD1 identical over 8 bases. Germline V gene sequence: CDR1 LNHDA, CDR2 SQIVND (reference sequence). After removal of 1 base from V and 2 bases from J, the junction contained 4 bases not matched to a gene. The CDR3 sequence is 15 residues long. The CDR3 DNA sequence: TGTGCCAGTAGTATAGGAGGACAGGGACCCTACGAGCAGTACTTC. It yields the protein CASSIGGQGPYEQYF.

This clone appeared a single time. CDR3 coding DNA: TGTGCCAGCAGCACGCGGACAGGGATAACCGGGGAGCTGTTTTTT. It encodes CASSTRTGITGELFF. The chain has TRBV7-2 and TRBJ2-2; 8 bases fit TRBD1. Per germline, CDR1 SGHTA and CDR2 FQGNSA. The CDR3 extends over 15 amino acids. V lost 5 bases, J lost 5 bases, and 7 bases stayed unmatched.

The V and J genes are TRBV7-3 and TRBJ2-6; TRBD1 agrees at 8 bases. Germline loops: CDR1 SGHTA, CDR2 FQGTGA. V gave up 8 bases and J gave up 1 base; unmatched junction bases: 4. The CDR3 has 15 amino acids. The CDR3 DNA reads as TGTGCCAGCGAACGGACAGGGTCTGGGGCCAACGTCCTGACTTTC. Its translation is CASERTGSGANVLTF. The whole variable domain, filled in from reference TRBV7-3 and TRBJ2-6, reads GAGVSQTPSNKVTEKGKYVELRCDPISGHTALYWYRQSLGQGPEFLIYFQGTGAADDSGLPNDRFFAVRPEGSVSTLKIQRTERGDSAVYLCASERTGSGANVLTFGAGSRLTVL.

The chain has TRBV25-1 and TRBJ2-5; the D gene is possibly TRBD2 (5 bases). This CDR3 spans 15 amino acids. The V and J ends lost 2 bases and 3 bases respectively, with 13 bases between them. Germline loops: CDR1 MGHDK, CDR2 SYGVNS. In nucleotides, the CDR3 is TGTGCCAGCAGTGAAAGGACGGGATGGAAAGAGACCCAGTACTTC. The encoded protein is CASSERTGWKETQYF.

With regard to this clone: The germline gene is not matched at one end of the junction; a read error may be the cause. The genes are TRBV18 and TRBJ2-1; TRBD2 matches 7 bases. CDR1 and CDR2 from the germline V gene are KGHSH and LQKENI. The CDR3 is 17 residues long. CDR3 sequence (DNA): TGTGCCAGCTCACCACATACCGGGGGAGGGCTCTACCATGAGCAGTTCTTC. This gives the protein CASSPHTGGGLYHEQFF.

For this clone: A read error is likely, as this CDR3 ends without the conserved phenylalanine or tryptophan. It is unclear where the CDR3 begins or ends on the DNA, so no DNA is shown, and the CDR3 is as TCRdb lists it. This chain connects TRBV7-9 to TRBJ1-1; the table's D call, TRBD1, has no DNA check behind it. 12 amino acids form the CDR3, both terminal residues included. Germline assignment: CDR1 SEHNR and CDR2 FQNEAQ (reference sequence). The CDR3 is CASSLSGTGMLI.

The chain has TRBV6-1 and TRBJ1-5, with D unresolved. V was cut by 6 bases and J by 3 bases, with 12 bases left in between. Germline V gene lookup returns CDR1 MNHNS and CDR2 SASEGT. The CDR3 runs to 14 residues. The CDR3, as DNA: TGTGCCAGCAGCCCCCAGGTGTTCAATCAGCCCCAGCATTTT. This translates into CASSPQVFNQPQHF.

The CDR3, as DNA: TGTGCCAGCAGTTTAGCGACTAGCGTGGGAACCGGGGAGCTGTTTTTT. It specifies CASSLATSVGTGELFF. The rearrangement uses TRBV28 and TRBJ2-2; 8 nucleotides line up with TRBD2. Unmatched junction bases numbered 7, after V lost 2 bases and J lost 5 bases. Germline assignment: CDR1 MDHEN and CDR2 SYDVKM. This CDR3 has 16 amino acids. Full variable domain (outside the CDR3, taken from reference TRBV28 and TRBJ2-2): DVKVTQSSRYLVKRTGEKVFLECVQDMDHENMFWYRQDPGLGLRLIYFSYDVKMKEKGDIPEGYSVSREKKERFSLILESASTNQTSMYLCASSLATSVGTGELFFGEGSRLTVL.

V and J are TRBV6-6 and TRBJ2-3; 11 bases are a match to TRBD2. Germline lookup yields CDR1 MNHNY and CDR2 SVGAGI (reference sequence). Unmatched junction bases numbered 8, after V lost 6 bases and J lost 3 bases. The CDR3 consists of 16 residues. The DNA of the CDR3 is TGTGCCAGCAGCCCGGGACTAGCGGACTTAACAGATACGCAGTATTTT. Translated, it gives CASSPGLADLTDTQYF.

The rearrangement uses TRBV6-4 and TRBJ2-6; D is uncertain. Germline CDR1 MRHNA, CDR2 SNTAGT. Deletions cut 3 bases from V and 4 bases from J, with 7 bases between. The CDR3 is made up of 14 amino acids. The CDR3 DNA reads TGTGCCAGCAGTGAAGAGTCCGGGGCCAACGTCCTGACTTTC. Protein: CASSEESGANVLTF.

The J gene is TRBJ2-3, the V gene TRBV7-7; 10 positions match TRBD2. Germline V gene lookup returns CDR1 SSHAT and CDR2 FNYEAQ (reference sequence). Trimming removed 3 bases from V and 1 base from J; junction bases left unmatched: 1. The CDR3 consists of 15 residues. The DNA of the CDR3 is TGTGCCAGCAGCTTCGGACTAGCGGGCACAGATACGCAGTATTTT. Residues: CASSFGLAGTDTQYF.

This clone has more than one count but fewer than ten. This sequence joins TRBV28 and TRBJ1-5, with TRBD1 as a possible D gene (5 bases). CDR3 length equals 14 residues. V was shortened by 7 bases and J by 0 bases, with 10 bases between the two germline ends. Germline CDR1 is MDHEN and CDR2 is SYDVKM. The CDR3 region is CASTPRVSNQPQHF. The CDR3 nucleotides read TGTGCCAGCACCCCCAGGGTTAGCAATCAGCCCCAGCATTTT.

The sample holds one count of this clone. CDR3 sequence reads: CASSLRSSGANVLTF. Here the CDR3 DNA reads TGTGCCAGCAGTTTACGGAGCTCTGGGGCCAACGTCCTGACTTTC. The rearrangement joins TRBV11-2 to TRBJ2-6; D is uncertain. The germline gives CDR1 SGHAT, CDR2 FQNNGV. Trimming took 6 bases from V and 0 from J, leaving 9 bases between them. The CDR3 sequence is 15 residues long.

The chain combines TRBV4-2 with TRBJ1-2; TRBD1 is a possible D gene (6 bases). Germline-derived CDR1 and CDR2 are LGHNA and YNFKEQ. The CDR3 contains 14 residues. The V end was cut by 5 bases, the J end by 4 bases, with 14 bases between. The CDR3 nucleotides read TGTGCCAGCAGCAGGGGCAGGGGATCCTATGGCTACACCTTC. It is translated as CASSRGRGSYGYTF.

The J gene is TRBJ1-1, the V gene TRBV5-6, with 8 bases aligning to TRBD1. Looked up from germline, CDR1 is SGHDT and CDR2 is YYEEEE. CDR3 length: 14 amino acids. V shed 5 bases and J 1 base; nucleotides not matched to a gene: 4. The chain's CDR3 is CASRGTGGNTEAFF. As DNA, the CDR3 is TGTGCCAGCAGGGGAACAGGGGGGAACACTGAAGCTTTCTTT. Complete variable domain (other parts from reference TRBV5-6 and TRBJ1-1): DAGVTQSPTHLIKTRGQQVTLRCSPKSGHDTVSWYQQALGQGPQFIFQYYEEEERQRGNFPDRFSGHQFPNYSSELNVNALLLGDSALYLCASRGTGGNTEAFFGQGTRLTVV.

The V and J genes are TRBV5-1 and TRBJ1-1, with D tentatively TRBD1 (6 bases). The CDR3 spans 14 residues. CDR1 is SGHRS, CDR2 YFSETQ, per germline. Trimming took off 3 bases at V and 5 bases at J, with 14 bases between the two ends. The CDR3 nucleotides are TGCGCCAGCAGCTCAGGGGATACGCTTACTGAAGCTTTCTTT. It translates to CASSSGDTLTEAFF.

This clone was counted many times. The chain carries TRBV18 and TRBJ1-1; 9 bases align to TRBD1. This CDR3 has 14 amino acids. Germline V gives CDR1 KGHSH, CDR2 LQKENI. With V trimmed by 3 bases and J by 3 bases, 2 bases remained unmatched. In DNA, the CDR3 is TGTGCCAGCTCACCCCGGGACAGGGACACTGAAGCTTTCTTT. Its protein product is CASSPRDRDTEAFF.

The chain couples TRBV5-5 to TRBJ1-1, with a possible D match to TRBD1 (5 bases). Germline CDR1 is SGHKS and CDR2 is YYEKEE (reference sequence). The CDR3 has 13 residues. V was shortened by 6 bases and J by 3 bases, with 12 bases between the two germline ends. As DNA, the CDR3 is TGTGCCAGCAATCCCCCGGGGGACACTGAAGCTTTCTTT. Its protein product is CASNPPGDTEAFF.

The CDR3 DNA reads TGTGCCAGCAGTTCAAGCGGGAGAATCTACGAGCAGTACTTC. Its protein product is CASSSSGRIYEQYF. The chain carries TRBV28 and TRBJ2-7; 8 positions match TRBD2. CDR3 length: 14 residues. Trimming removed 4 bases from V and 3 bases from J; junction bases left unmatched: 5. Germline CDR1 is MDHEN and CDR2 is SYDVKM.

V gene TRBV19 combines with J gene TRBJ1-1; possibly TRBD1 for D (5 bases). V was trimmed by 8 bases and J by 3 bases, leaving 16 bases between them. The germline CDR1 and CDR2 sequences are LNHDA and SQIVND (reference sequence). CDR3 length: 14 residues. The CDR3 sequence is CASGPRARYTEAFF. The CDR3 bases are TGTGCCAGTGGTCCCAGGGCGAGATACACTGAAGCTTTCTTT.

The chain links TRBV10-3 to TRBJ1-3, with 7 bases identical to TRBD1. After removal of 6 bases from V and 4 bases from J, the junction contained 0 bases not matched to a gene. This CDR3 has 12 residues. Looked up from germline, CDR1 is ENHRY and CDR2 is SYGVKD. The CDR3 nucleotides are TGTGCCATCAGGGGACAGGGAAACACCATATATTTT. It specifies CAIRGQGNTIYF.

This clone was seen a single time. In DNA, the CDR3 is TGCGCCAGCAGCCCGAGAGGGGGTAGTGTGGGCGACAATCAGCCCCAGCATTTT. Translated: CASSPRGGSVGDNQPQHF. V gene TRBV5-1 combines with J gene TRBJ1-5; TRBD1 is a possible D gene (6 bases). The CDR3 runs to 18 residues. Trimming shortened V by 4 bases and J by 3 bases, and 23 bases separated the two germline ends. The germline V gene has CDR1 SGHRS and CDR2 YFSETQ.

This chain links TRBV5-1 with TRBJ2-5; 12 bases match TRBD1. The J call is doubtful: the DNA matches TRBJ2-7 better. CDR3 length: 15 amino acids. Germline CDR1 SGHRS, CDR2 YFSETQ. CDR3 coding DNA: TGCGCCAGCAGCTTATCCGGGACAGGGGGCCCCGAGCAGTACTTC. Its translation: CASSLSGTGGPEQYF.

This chain connects TRBV5-1 to TRBJ2-5; TRBD2 agrees at 7 bases. The CDR3 length is 16 residues. Germline values: CDR1 SGHRS, CDR2 YFSETQ. Germline trimming cut 6 bases from V and 4 bases from J; bases unmatched to any gene: 15. The chain's CDR3 is CASTQRITGGGETQYF. The CDR3 DNA sequence: TGCGCCAGCACTCAACGAATTACAGGCGGGGGAGAGACCCAGTACTTC.